The sequence of this T cell receptor (beta chain) was determined in a study of control samples from healthy donors and cancer patients. The V and J ends lost 1 base and 5 bases respectively, with 14 bases between them. The CDR3 extends over 15 amino acids. The V gene's germline CDR1 is LGHNT and CDR2 FRNRAP. Sequencing was performed with immunoSEQ multiplex PCR; in TCRdb, only in-frame clones are kept and a portion is missing. Of 250,000 to 300,000 clones listed, around 80% were seen once; the top ten hold about an eighth. The source of this sequence is a woman aged 60-75 years with lung cancer. The specimen was PBMCs. The chain links TRBV12-5 to TRBJ1-1; the D gene is possibly TRBD1 (5 bases). DNA for the CDR3: TGTGCTAGTGGTTTGGCCGGACACCACGGAACTGAAGCTTTCTTT. Protein: CASGLAGHHGTEAFF.